This passage covers 18 T cell receptor beta chains from one sample sequenced in a study of T cell responses to AZD1222 COVID-19 vaccine. Only in-frame clones appear in the TCRdb table, and some are missing; sequencing was by immunoSEQ multiplex PCR. The data contain 25,000 to 30,000 clones, around nine tenths of them singletons. The material was peripheral blood, obtained on day 0 of AZD1222 vaccination. Receptors originate from an adult in good health.

V and J are TRBV28 and TRBJ1-5, with D possibly matching TRBD1 (6 bases). The CDR3 length is 15 residues. The V end was cut by 7 bases, the J end by 1 base, with 14 bases between. Germline CDR1 MDHEN, CDR2 SYDVKM. CDR3: CASIRRGTSNQPQHF. The DNA for the CDR3 is TGTGCCAGCATTCGGCGGGGGACAAGCAATCAGCCCCAGCATTTT. Together with reference TRBV28 and TRBJ1-5, the CDR3 gives the full variable domain: DVKVTQSSRYLVKRTGEKVFLECVQDMDHENMFWYRQDPGLGLRLIYFSYDVKMKEKGDIPEGYSVSREKKERFSLILESASTNQTSMYLCASIRRGTSNQPQHFGDGTRLSIL.

This chain uses TRBV5-1 with TRBJ2-7, with 7 bases aligning to TRBD1. Germline lookup yields CDR1 SGHRS and CDR2 YFSETQ. The CDR3 length is 14 residues. Losses at the gene ends were 2 bases for V and 0 bases for J; bases not matched to a gene: 2. CDR3 DNA sequence: TGCGCCAGCAGCTTAAGGGACAGCTCCTACGAGCAGTACTTC. It specifies CASSLRDSSYEQYF. Complete variable domain (other parts from reference TRBV5-1 and TRBJ2-7): KAGVTQTPRYLIKTRGQQVTLSCSPISGHRSVSWYQQTPGQGLQFLFEYFSETQRNKGNFPGRFSGRQFSNSRSEMNVSTLELGDSALYLCASSLRDSSYEQYFGPGTRLTVT.

J is TRBJ2-3 and V is TRBV5-5; 8 nucleotides align to TRBD1. Germline values: CDR1 SGHKS, CDR2 YYEKEE (reference sequence). CDR3 length equals 14 residues. V shed 1 base, J shed 4 bases, and the junction held 2 bases outside the gene matches. DNA of the CDR3: TGTGCCAGCAGCTTGCAGGGGGCCCCAGATACGCAGTATTTT. Amino acid sequence: CASSLQGAPDTQYF.

V gene TRBV2 combines with J gene TRBJ2-2; D is unresolved. Looked up from germline, CDR1 is SNHLY and CDR2 is FYNNEI. The CDR3 spans 12 residues. V shed 4 bases and J shed 3 bases, with 3 bases lying between them. The CDR3 protein is CASSVYTGELFF. The CDR3 nucleotides are TGTGCCAGCAGTGTGTACACCGGGGAGCTGTTTTTT.

The rearrangement joins TRBV5-1 to TRBJ2-2; D may match TRBD1 or TRBD2 (7 bases each). Trimming removed 5 bases from V and 3 bases from J, with 32 bases in between. The CDR3 sequence is 21 residues long. CDR1 is SGHRS, CDR2 YFSETQ, per germline. CDR3 loop: CASRSRGGTAGRSTHTGELFF. The CDR3 nucleotides read TGCGCCAGCAGATCAAGGGGGGGGACAGCAGGAAGGTCAACACACACCGGGGAGCTGTTTTTT.

V is TRBV30 and J is TRBJ2-5; TRBD2 might be the D (6 bases). Germline CDR1 and CDR2: GTSNPN and SVGIG (reference sequence). V gave up 0 bases and J gave up 7 bases, with 21 bases separating them. CDR3 length: 16 residues. The CDR3 DNA follows: TGTGCCTGGAGTGTACTTGGTATTTCGGGAGAAGGGACCCAGTACTTC. Translation: CAWSVLGISGEGTQYF.

This clone was seen a few times. The chain combines TRBV7-2 with TRBJ2-5; 12 bases match TRBD2. Germline V CDR1 and CDR2: SGHTA, FQGNSA. The CDR3 spans 15 residues. V lost 4 bases and J lost 3; bases outside the gene matches: 3. The CDR3 reads CASSSRTSGKETQYF. The CDR3 nucleotides are TGTGCCAGCAGCTCCCGGACTAGCGGGAAAGAGACCCAGTACTTC.

The J gene is TRBJ1-2, the V gene TRBV5-1; TRBD1 aligns across 7 bases. The V gene's germline CDR1 is SGHRS and CDR2 YFSETQ. J was trimmed by 4 bases and V by 4 bases; bases with no gene match: 10. This CDR3 comprises 15 residues. This CDR3 reads CASSPGTAAVYGYTF. The DNA of the CDR3 is TGCGCCAGCAGCCCCGGGACAGCTGCGGTCTATGGCTACACCTTC. Looking up the rest from reference TRBV5-1 and TRBJ1-2 gives the full variable domain: KAGVTQTPRYLIKTRGQQVTLSCSPISGHRSVSWYQQTPGQGLQFLFEYFSETQRNKGNFPGRFSGRQFSNSRSEMNVSTLELGDSALYLCASSPGTAAVYGYTFGSGTRLTVV.

The chain is built from TRBV6-2 or TRBV6-3 and TRBJ1-5; 7 bases line up with TRBD1. V shed 6 bases, J shed 4 bases, and the junction held 3 bases outside the gene matches. The CDR3 length is 13 residues. The germline V gene has CDR1 MNHEY and CDR2 SVGEGT. CDR3 residues: CASSLTGNQPQHF. DNA of the CDR3: TGTGCCAGCAGCCTGACAGGGAATCAGCCCCAGCATTTT.

The chain is built from TRBV5-1 and TRBJ2-3; 7 bases line up with TRBD2. The CDR3 has 14 amino acids. J was trimmed by 6 bases and V by 5 bases; bases with no gene match: 9. The germline V gene encodes CDR1 SGHRS and CDR2 YFSETQ. CDR3 amino acids: CASSRSGGSDTQYF. In DNA, the CDR3 is TGCGCCAGCAGTCGATCGGGGGGTTCGGATACGCAGTATTTT.

The chain combines TRBV28 with TRBJ2-7; no reliable D call. Germline loops: CDR1 MDHEN, CDR2 SYDVKM. Trimming cost V 3 bases and J 6 bases, with 6 bases left between them. This CDR3 comprises 11 residues. CDR3 bases: TGTGCCAGCAGTTTTTTCTCCGAGCAGTACTTC. Translating gives CASSFFSEQYF.

This clone was counted a few times. The chain uses TRBV4-3 and TRBJ1-1, with D maybe TRBD1 (5 bases). The V gene's germline CDR1 is LGHNA and CDR2 YSLEER. The CDR3 loop spans 16 amino acids. The V end lost 0 bases, the J end lost 4 bases, and 15 bases lay between the germline ends. The CDR3 DNA reads TGCGCCAGCAGCCAAGAGAAGGGACGCCTAGGCACTGAAGCTTTCTTT. Its protein is CASSQEKGRLGTEAFF.

The chain employs TRBV10-3 and TRBJ2-3; 11 nucleotides agree with TRBD2. Looked up from germline, CDR1 is ENHRY and CDR2 is SYGVKD. This CDR3 has 16 amino acids. V trimming: 3 bases; J trimming: 4 bases; junction bases outside the gene matches: 6. Written as DNA, the CDR3 is TGTGCCATCAGTGACCTGACTAGCGGGATTGCAGATACGCAGTATTTT. This encodes CAISDLTSGIADTQYF.

The table lists this clone with a count of one. The V gene is TRBV3-1 (or the pseudogene TRBV3-2), the J gene TRBJ1-1, with D unclear. Germline lookup yields CDR1 LGHDT and CDR2 YNNKEL (reference sequence). V dropped 3 bases and J dropped 1 base, with 6 bases sitting between them. This CDR3 is built from 13 residues. The CDR3 DNA sequence: TGTGCCAGCAGCCACGGCCGGAACACTGAAGCTTTCTTT. This encodes CASSHGRNTEAFF.

This clone was observed a few times. V and J are TRBV6-1 and TRBJ1-4, with D tentatively TRBD1 (6 bases). The V gene's germline CDR1 is MNHNS and CDR2 SASEGT. The CDR3 loop spans 14 amino acids. V was pared by 1 base and J by 8 bases, with 11 bases between. The CDR3 DNA reads TGTGCCAGCAGTGAAGGACGGGGGCACGAAAAACTGTTTTTT. This gives the protein CASSEGRGHEKLFF.

The gene calls are TRBV19 and TRBJ2-7, with D perhaps TRBD1 (5 bases). The V and J ends lost 5 bases and 3 bases respectively, with 11 bases between them. The length of the CDR3 is 13 residues. From germline, CDR1 is LNHDA and CDR2 SQIVND (reference sequence). Here the CDR3 DNA reads TGTGCCAGTAGTGTCCGAGACAGCTACGAGCAGTACTTC. Translating gives CASSVRDSYEQYF.

This clone was observed once. The rearrangement links TRBV6-6 to TRBJ1-2, with 7 bases lining up with TRBD1. V gave up 4 bases and J gave up 8 bases; unmatched junction bases: 10. CDR3 length: 14 residues. Germline V CDR1 and CDR2: MNHNY, SVGAGI (reference sequence). CDR3 loop: CASSSFQGGNGYTF. As DNA, the CDR3 is TGTGCCAGCAGTTCTTTCCAGGGGGGAAACGGCTACACCTTC.

CDR3 sequence (DNA): TGCGCCAGCAGCCAGGTTAGCGGAAGCTCCTACAATGAGCAGTTCTTC. This codes for CASSQVSGSSYNEQFF. The chain joins TRBV4-1 to TRBJ2-1, with D possibly matching TRBD2 (6 bases). The germline V gene has CDR1 MGHRA and CDR2 YSYEKL. This CDR3 is 16 amino acids long. Trimming removed 3 bases from V and 0 bases from J, with 12 bases in between.